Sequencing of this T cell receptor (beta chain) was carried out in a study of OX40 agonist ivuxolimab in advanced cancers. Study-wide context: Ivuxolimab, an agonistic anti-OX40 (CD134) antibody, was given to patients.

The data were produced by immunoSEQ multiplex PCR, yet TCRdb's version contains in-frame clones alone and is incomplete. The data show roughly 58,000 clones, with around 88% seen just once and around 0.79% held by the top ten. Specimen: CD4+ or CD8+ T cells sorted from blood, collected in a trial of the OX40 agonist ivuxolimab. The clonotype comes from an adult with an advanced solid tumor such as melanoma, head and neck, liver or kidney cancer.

CDR3 nucleotides: TGTGCCAGCAGCTACTGGGGGGACCGCGCCAAAAACATTCAGTACTTC. Protein sequence: CASSYWGDRAKNIQYF. This chain joins TRBV7-2 and TRBJ2-4, with D perhaps matching TRBD2 (6 bases). Between the trimmed V and J ends, which lost 4 bases and 1 base, there was a span of 14 bases. The CDR3 loop spans 16 amino acids. The germline V gene encodes CDR1 SGHTA and CDR2 FQGNSA.